This TCR beta chain emerged from a study of CD8 T cells in ankylosing spondylitis (dated by TCRdb to about 2017). Background for the entire study: To find TCR variants linked to disease, the study profiled T cell receptor beta repertoires in ankylosing spondylitis patients and healthy donors. The full study cohort comprised about 23 ankylosing spondylitis patients and approximately 100 healthy donors. Peripheral blood was sampled, and synovial fluid was additionally collected from ankylosing spondylitis patients.

The data were produced on an Illumina HiSeq 2500. Quantitative 5'-RACE with molecular barcodes was the method used to prepare the TCR beta libraries. On the authors' methods: Disease-linked TCR variants were identified with a new computational method built on a probabilistic model of VDJ rearrangement. TCRdb trimmed public reads at Q25 via fastp, called clones via MiXCR and kept in-frame beta chains. Rows with one shared CDR3 protein collapse into an entry with the most common genes and DNA. It is TCRdb's table, rather than the study itself, that gives the V and J calls and clone size. The sample table holds around 770,000 distinct CDR3 sequences, of which roughly 12% were seen once. The ten largest clones represent 0.51% of the sample. The table lists this clonotype with many counts. The antigen this receptor binds is unknown. Per-base qualities were not stored, and no clone one base away is much larger.

CDR1 is given as MGHDK and CDR2 as SYGVNS, both from the germline V gene. Counted from cysteine to phenylalanine, this CDR3 has 15 amino acids. The retained sequence is limited to the CDR3, 45 bases, with the frame set at the first base. Trimmed from V: 5 bases; trimmed from J: 5 bases; junction bases lacking a gene match: 10. General conclusions and limits of the study: The disease-linked clones had a CD8+ phenotype and were found at relatively low frequencies in peripheral blood. Blood from ankylosing spondylitis patients appeared to be characterized by a TCR beta motif made up of seven or eight highly homologous amino acid variants. According to the report, matched synovial fluid samples from ankylosing spondylitis patients were significantly enriched for the disease-linked clones. Some motif variants had previously been reported in the synovial fluid and blood of reactive arthritis patients, which suggests shared mechanisms of disease initiation.

The TCR sequence derives from a male donor with ankylosing spondylitis. The chain employs TRBV25-1 and TRBJ2-5, with 8 central nucleotides matching TRBD1. The specimen sequenced was blood, either unsorted or a sorted T cell fraction (not recorded which). The DNA is TGTGCCAGCAGTCCACTATTCGACAGGGGTGAGACCCAGTACTTC. Its protein reads: CASSPLFDRGETQYF.